This entry concerns a single T cell receptor beta chain. Its antigen is undetermined. This record comes from a study of cytomegalovirus exposure and HLA in healthy donors. Study observations and caveats: Per published accounts, TCR beta sequences correctly predicted the HLA-A and HLA-B alleles of most subjects.

It was with 60 Vbeta and 13 Jbeta primers that the PCR ran. This table comes from immunoSEQ multiplex PCR, and its TCRdb copy is limited to in-frame clones, with some not included. The sample lists about 110,000 clones; about 64% were seen once. CDR1 SGHRS and CDR2 YFSETQ come from the germline V gene. The CDR3 has 18 residues. Trimming left V 1 base short and J 3 bases short, with 22 bases between. Source material: PBMCs. The source is a man younger than 30 in good health and CMV-seropositive. The J gene is TRBJ2-5, the V gene TRBV5-1; D is possibly TRBD1 (9 bases). CDR3 bases: TGCGCCAGCAGCTTGAGGCTTGGGACAGGGACTAGTAAAGAGACCCAGTACTTC. It yields the protein CASSLRLGTGTSKETQYF. Using reference TRBV5-1 and TRBJ2-5 for the parts outside the CDR3, the full variable domain is KAGVTQTPRYLIKTRGQQVTLSCSPISGHRSVSWYQQTPGQGLQFLFEYFSETQRNKGNFPGRFSGRQFSNSRSEMNVSTLELGDSALYLCASSLRLGTGTSKETQYFGPGTRLLVL.